Listed below are T cell receptor beta chains from one sample, sequenced in a study of control samples from healthy donors and cancer patients. Some clones are missing from TCRdb's copy, which holds only in-frame ones; the method was immunoSEQ multiplex PCR. This table holds around 55,000 clones, roughly 95% found once. Sample: blood. Every receptor here comes from a woman aged 18-35 years in good health. Each CDR3 is given with its conserved first and last residue. Fields, in order: CDR3 protein, CDR3 DNA, D gene, V gene, J gene. A D gene is named only where the DNA matches it firmly.

CASTPRTGPNSPLHF	TGTGCCAGCACCCCCAGAACAGGGCCTAATTCACCCCTCCACTTT	.	TRBV6-5	TRBJ1-6
CASSKISGGLAGGHGELFF	TGTGCCAGCAGCAAAATAAGCGGCGGACTAGCGGGGGGCCACGGGGAGCTGTTTTTT	.	TRBV21-1	TRBJ2-2
CASSLYGQGATEVFF	TGTGCCAGCAGCTTATATGGACAGGGGGCGACTGAAGTTTTCTTT	TRBD1	TRBV7-9	TRBJ1-1
CASSLAPQAADTQYF	TGCGCCAGCAGCTTGGCTCCACAGGCGGCAGATACGCAGTATTTT	.	TRBV5-1	TRBJ2-3
CASSETGGAFYEQYF	TGTGCCAGCAGTGAGACAGGGGGCGCATTCTACGAGCAGTACTTC	TRBD1	TRBV2	TRBJ2-7
CASSQFTDRVEDGYTF	TGCGCCAGCAGCCAATTTACCGACAGGGTCGAGGATGGCTACACCTTC	TRBD1	TRBV4-1	TRBJ1-2
CASSSVAEETQYF	TGTGCCAGCAGTTCGGTGGCAGAAGAGACCCAGTACTTC	.	TRBV28	TRBJ2-5
CASSLSWDEQYF	TGCGCCAGCAGCTTGTCATGGGACGAGCAGTACTTC	.	TRBV5-1	TRBJ2-7
CASSLTAGGLYNEQFF	TGCGCCAGCAGCTTAACTGCGGGGGGCCTCTACAATGAGCAGTTCTTC	TRBD2	TRBV5-1	TRBJ2-1
CASSQSIQETYGYTF	TGCGCCAGCAGCCAAAGCATACAGGAAACCTATGGCTACACCTTC	.	TRBV4-3	TRBJ1-2
CATSSDLQTFGNTIYF	TGTGCCACCAGCAGTGACTTACAGACTTTTGGAAACACCATATATTTT	.	TRBV15	TRBJ1-3
CASSIGQGTDTQYF	TGCGCCAGCAGCATCGGACAGGGGACAGATACGCAGTATTTT	TRBD1	TRBV5-1	TRBJ2-3
CASRAGGETNEKLFF	TGTGCCAGCAGGGCCGGGGGCGAAACTAATGAAAAACTGTTTTTT	.	TRBV28	TRBJ1-4
CASSRIPTSGPETQYF	TGTGCCAGCAGCCGAATACCGACTAGCGGGCCAGAGACCCAGTACTTC	TRBD2	TRBV7-6	TRBJ2-5